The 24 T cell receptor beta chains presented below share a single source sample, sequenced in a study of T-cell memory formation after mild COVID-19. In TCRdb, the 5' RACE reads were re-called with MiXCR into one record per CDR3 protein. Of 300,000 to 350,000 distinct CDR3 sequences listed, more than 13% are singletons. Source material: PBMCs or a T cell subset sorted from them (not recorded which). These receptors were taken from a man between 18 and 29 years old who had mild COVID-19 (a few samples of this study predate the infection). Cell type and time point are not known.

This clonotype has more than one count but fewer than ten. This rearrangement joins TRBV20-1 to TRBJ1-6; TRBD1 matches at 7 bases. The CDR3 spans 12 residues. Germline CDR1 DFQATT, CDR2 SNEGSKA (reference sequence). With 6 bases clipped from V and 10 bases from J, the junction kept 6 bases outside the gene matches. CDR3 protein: CSAKQGTSPLHF. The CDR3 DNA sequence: TGCAGTGCAAAACAGGGGACCTCACCCCTCCACTTT.

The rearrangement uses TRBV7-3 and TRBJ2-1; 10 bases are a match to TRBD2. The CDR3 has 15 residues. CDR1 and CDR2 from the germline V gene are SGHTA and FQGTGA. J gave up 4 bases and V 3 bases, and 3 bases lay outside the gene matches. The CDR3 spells CASSFGAGGYNEQFF. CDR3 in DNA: TGTGCCAGCAGCTTTGGAGCGGGGGGGTACAATGAGCAGTTCTTC. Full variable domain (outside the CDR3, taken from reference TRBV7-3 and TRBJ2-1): GAGVSQTPSNKVTEKGKYVELRCDPISGHTALYWYRQSLGQGPEFLIYFQGTGAADDSGLPNDRFFAVRPEGSVSTLKIQRTERGDSAVYLCASSFGAGGYNEQFFGPGTRLTVL.

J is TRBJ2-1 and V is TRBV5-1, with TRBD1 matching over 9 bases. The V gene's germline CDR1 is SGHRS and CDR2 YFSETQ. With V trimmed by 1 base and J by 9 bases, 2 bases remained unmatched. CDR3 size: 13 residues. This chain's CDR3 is CASSLTGGTEQFF. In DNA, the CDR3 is TGCGCCAGCAGCTTGACAGGGGGCACTGAGCAGTTCTTC.

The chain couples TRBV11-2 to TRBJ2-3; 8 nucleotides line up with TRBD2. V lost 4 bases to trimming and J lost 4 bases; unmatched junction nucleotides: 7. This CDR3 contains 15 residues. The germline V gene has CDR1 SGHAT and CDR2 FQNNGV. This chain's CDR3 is CASSSLAGMADTQYF. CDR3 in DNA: TGTGCCAGCAGCTCCTTAGCGGGGATGGCAGATACGCAGTATTTT.

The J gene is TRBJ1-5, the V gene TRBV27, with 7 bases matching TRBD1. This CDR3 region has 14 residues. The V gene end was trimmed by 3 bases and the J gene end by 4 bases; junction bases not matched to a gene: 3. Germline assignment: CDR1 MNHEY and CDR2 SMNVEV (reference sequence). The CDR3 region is CASSLGTVNQPQHF. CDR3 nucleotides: TGTGCCAGCAGTTTGGGGACAGTAAATCAGCCCCAGCATTTT.

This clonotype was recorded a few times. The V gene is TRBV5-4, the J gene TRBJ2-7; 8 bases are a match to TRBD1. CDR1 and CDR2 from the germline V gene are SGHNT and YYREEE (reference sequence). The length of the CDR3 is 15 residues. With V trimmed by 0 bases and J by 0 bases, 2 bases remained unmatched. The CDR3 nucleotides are TGTGCCAGCAGCTTGGGGGGACAGGACTCCTACGAGCAGTACTTC. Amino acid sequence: CASSLGGQDSYEQYF. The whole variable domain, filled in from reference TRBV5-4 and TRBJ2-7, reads ETGVTQSPTHLIKTRGQQVTLRCSSQSGHNTVSWYQQALGQGPQFIFQYYREEENGRGNFPPRFSGLQFPNYSSELNVNALELDDSALYLCASSLGGQDSYEQYFGPGTRLTVT.

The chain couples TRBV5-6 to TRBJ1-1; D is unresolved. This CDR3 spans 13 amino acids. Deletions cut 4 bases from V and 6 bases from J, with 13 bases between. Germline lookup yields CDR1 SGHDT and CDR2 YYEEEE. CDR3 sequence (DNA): TGTGCCAGCAGCCTTCGGACTGGCGCTGAAGCTTTCTTT. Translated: CASSLRTGAEAFF.

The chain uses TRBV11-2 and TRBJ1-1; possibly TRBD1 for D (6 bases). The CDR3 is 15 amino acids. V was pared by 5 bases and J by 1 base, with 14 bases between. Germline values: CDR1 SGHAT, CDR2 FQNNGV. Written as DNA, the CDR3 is TGTGCCAGCAGCGGGGGGCAGGTCGGGAACACTGAAGCTTTCTTT. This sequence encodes CASSGGQVGNTEAFF.

CDR3 sequence (DNA): TGTGCCAGCAGCTTGGGAGGATATAGCGGGGGTACCTACGAGCAGTACTTC. Its protein is CASSLGGYSGGTYEQYF. The chain has TRBV7-9 and TRBJ2-7; 9 bases are a match to TRBD2. The CDR3 consists of 17 residues. The germline gives CDR1 SEHNR, CDR2 FQNEAQ (reference sequence). V shed 3 bases and J 2 bases; nucleotides not matched to a gene: 11.

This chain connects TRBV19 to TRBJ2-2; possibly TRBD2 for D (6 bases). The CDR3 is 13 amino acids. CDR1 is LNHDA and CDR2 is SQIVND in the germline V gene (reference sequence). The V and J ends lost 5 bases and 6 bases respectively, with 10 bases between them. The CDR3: CASSGRRAGELFF. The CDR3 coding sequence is TGTGCCAGTAGTGGTCGGAGGGCCGGGGAGCTGTTTTTT.

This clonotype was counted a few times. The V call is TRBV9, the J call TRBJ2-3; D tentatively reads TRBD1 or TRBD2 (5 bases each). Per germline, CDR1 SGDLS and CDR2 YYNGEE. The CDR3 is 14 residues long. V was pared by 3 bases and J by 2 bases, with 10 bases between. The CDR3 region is CASSAGPDTDTQYF. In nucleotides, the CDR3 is TGTGCCAGCAGCGCGGGACCGGACACAGATACGCAGTATTTT.

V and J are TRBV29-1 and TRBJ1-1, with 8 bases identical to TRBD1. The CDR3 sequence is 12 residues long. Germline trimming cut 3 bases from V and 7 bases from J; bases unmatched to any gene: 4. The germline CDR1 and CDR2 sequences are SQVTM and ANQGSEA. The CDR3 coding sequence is TGCAGCGTTGAGGGCAGGGGGCTTGAAGCTTTCTTT. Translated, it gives CSVEGRGLEAFF.

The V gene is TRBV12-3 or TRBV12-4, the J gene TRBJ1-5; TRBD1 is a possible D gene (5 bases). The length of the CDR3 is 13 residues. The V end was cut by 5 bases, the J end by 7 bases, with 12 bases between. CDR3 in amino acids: CASSGDAGQPQHF. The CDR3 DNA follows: TGTGCCAGCAGTGGGGACGCCGGGCAGCCCCAGCATTTT.

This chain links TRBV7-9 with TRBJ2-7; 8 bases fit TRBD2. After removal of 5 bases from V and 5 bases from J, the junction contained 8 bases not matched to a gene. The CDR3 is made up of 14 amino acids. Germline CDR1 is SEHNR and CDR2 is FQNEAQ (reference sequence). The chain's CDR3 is CASSQRDGGDEQYV. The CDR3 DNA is TGTGCCAGCAGCCAGAGGGACGGGGGGGACGAGCAGTACGTC.

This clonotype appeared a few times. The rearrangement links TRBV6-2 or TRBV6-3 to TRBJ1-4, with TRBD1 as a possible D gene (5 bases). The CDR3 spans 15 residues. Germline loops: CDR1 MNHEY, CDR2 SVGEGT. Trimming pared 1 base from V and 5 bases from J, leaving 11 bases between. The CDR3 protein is CASSYLDPGNEKLFF. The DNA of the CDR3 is TGTGCCAGCAGTTACTTGGACCCAGGGAATGAAAAACTGTTTTTT.

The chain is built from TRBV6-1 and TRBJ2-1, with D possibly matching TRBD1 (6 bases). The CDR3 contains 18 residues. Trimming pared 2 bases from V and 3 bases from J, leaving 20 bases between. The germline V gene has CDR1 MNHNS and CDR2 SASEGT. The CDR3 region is CASSEQGPGQILYNEQFF. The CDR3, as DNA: TGTGCCAGCAGTGAACAAGGGCCCGGACAGATCCTCTACAATGAGCAGTTCTTC.

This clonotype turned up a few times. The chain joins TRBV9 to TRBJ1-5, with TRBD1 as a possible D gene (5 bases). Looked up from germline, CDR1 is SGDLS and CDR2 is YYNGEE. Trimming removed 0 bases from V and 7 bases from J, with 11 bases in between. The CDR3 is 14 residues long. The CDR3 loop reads CASSVGGVGQPQHF. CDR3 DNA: TGTGCCAGCAGCGTAGGAGGGGTAGGGCAGCCCCAGCATTTT. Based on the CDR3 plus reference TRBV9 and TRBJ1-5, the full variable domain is DSGVTQTPKHLITATGQRVTLRCSPRSGDLSVYWYQQSLDQGLQFLIQYYNGEERAKGNILERFSAQQFPDLHSELNLSSLELGDSALYFCASSVGGVGQPQHFGDGTRLSIL.

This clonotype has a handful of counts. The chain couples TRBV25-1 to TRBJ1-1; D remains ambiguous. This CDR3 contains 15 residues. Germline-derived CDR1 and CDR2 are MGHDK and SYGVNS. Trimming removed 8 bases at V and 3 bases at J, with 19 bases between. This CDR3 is CASSSSGEGDTEAFF. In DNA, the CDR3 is TGTGCCAGCTCTTCTTCGGGAGAGGGTGACACTGAAGCTTTCTTT.

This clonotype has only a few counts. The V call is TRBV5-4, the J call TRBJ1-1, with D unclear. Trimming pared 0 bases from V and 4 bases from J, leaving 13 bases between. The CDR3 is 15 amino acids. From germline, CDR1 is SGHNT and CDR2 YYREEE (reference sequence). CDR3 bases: TGTGCCAGCAGCTTGGTCCGGGTGGAGGGCACTGAAGCTTTCTTT. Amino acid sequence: CASSLVRVEGTEAFF.

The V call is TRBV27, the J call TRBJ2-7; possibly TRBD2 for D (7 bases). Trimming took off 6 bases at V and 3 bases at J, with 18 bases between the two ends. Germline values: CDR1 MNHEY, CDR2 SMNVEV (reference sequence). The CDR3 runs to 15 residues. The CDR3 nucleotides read TGTGCCAGCAGCCCCGAGGGGGGGCGATTCTACGAGCAGTACGTC. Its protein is CASSPEGGRFYEQYV.

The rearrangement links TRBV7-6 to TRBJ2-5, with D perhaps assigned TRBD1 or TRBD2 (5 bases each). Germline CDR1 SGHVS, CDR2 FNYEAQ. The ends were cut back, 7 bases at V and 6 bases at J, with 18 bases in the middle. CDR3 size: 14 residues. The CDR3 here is CASTPPRGPQTQYF. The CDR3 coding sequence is TGTGCCAGCACACCTCCCCGGGGACCCCAGACCCAGTACTTC.

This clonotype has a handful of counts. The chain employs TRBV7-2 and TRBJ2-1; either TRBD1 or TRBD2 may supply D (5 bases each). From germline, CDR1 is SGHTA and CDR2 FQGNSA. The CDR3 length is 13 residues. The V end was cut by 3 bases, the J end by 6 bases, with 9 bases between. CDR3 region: CASSFWGTNEQFF. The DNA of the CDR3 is TGTGCCAGCAGCTTTTGGGGGACCAATGAGCAGTTCTTC.

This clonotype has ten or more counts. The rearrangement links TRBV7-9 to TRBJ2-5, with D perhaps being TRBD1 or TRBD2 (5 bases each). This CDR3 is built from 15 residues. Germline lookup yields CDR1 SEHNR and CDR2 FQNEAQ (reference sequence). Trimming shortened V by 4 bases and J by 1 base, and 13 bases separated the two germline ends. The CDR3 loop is CASSYLGPPQETQYF. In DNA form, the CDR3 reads TGTGCCAGCAGCTATCTGGGACCGCCCCAAGAGACCCAGTACTTC.

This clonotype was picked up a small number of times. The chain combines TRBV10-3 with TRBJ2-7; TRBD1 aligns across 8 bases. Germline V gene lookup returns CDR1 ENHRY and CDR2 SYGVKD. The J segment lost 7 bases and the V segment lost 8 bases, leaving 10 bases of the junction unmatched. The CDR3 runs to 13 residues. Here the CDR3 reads CAIGGTGPSEQYF. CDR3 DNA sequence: TGTGCCATCGGGGGGACAGGCCCTTCTGAGCAGTACTTC.